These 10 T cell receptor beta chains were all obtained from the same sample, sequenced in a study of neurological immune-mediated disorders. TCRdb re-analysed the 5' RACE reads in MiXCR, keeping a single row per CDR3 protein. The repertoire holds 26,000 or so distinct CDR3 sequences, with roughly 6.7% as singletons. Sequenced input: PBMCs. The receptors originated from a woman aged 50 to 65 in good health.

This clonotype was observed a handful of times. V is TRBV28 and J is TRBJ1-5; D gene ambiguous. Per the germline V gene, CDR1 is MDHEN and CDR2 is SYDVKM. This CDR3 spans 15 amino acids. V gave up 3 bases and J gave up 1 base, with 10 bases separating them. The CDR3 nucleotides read TGTGCCAGCAGTTTCATCCAGGCCAGCAATCAGCCCCAGCATTTT. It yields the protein CASSFIQASNQPQHF.

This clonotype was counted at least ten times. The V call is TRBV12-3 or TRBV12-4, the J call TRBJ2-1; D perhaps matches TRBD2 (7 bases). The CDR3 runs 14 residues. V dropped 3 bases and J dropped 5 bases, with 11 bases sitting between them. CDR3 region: CASSFAGANNEQFF. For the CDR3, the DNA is TGTGCCAGCAGTTTCGCGGGGGCGAACAATGAGCAGTTCTTC.

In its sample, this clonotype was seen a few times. This chain's CDR3 is CASSSRSYEQYF. The CDR3 coding sequence is TGCGCCAGCAGCTCCCGGTCCTACGAGCAGTACTTC. The rearrangement joins TRBV5-1 to TRBJ2-7; D is unresolved. Germline loops: CDR1 SGHRS, CDR2 YFSETQ. With 3 bases removed from V and 1 base from J, the gap between germline ends came to 5 bases. The CDR3 consists of 12 residues.

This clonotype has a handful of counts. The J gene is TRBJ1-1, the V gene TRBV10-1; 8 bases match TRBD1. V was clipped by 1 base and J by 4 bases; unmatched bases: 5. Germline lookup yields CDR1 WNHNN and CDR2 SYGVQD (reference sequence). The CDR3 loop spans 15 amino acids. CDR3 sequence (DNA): TGCGCCAGCAGTGAGTTGAAAACAGGGGGCACTGAAGCTTTCTTT. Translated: CASSELKTGGTEAFF.

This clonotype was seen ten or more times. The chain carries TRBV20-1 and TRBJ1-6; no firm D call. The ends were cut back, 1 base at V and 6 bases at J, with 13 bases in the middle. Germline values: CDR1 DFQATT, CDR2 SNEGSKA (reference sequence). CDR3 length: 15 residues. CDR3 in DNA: TGCAGTGCTAGAGCCCCTGGAAGGGTTAATTCACCCCTCCACTTT. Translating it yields CSARAPGRVNSPLHF.

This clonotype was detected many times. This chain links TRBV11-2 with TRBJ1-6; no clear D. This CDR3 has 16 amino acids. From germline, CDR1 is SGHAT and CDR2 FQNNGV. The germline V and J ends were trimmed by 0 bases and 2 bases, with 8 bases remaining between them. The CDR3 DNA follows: TGTGCCAGCAGCTTAGAACCTAATCCCTATAATTCACCCCTCCACTTT. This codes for CASSLEPNPYNSPLHF.

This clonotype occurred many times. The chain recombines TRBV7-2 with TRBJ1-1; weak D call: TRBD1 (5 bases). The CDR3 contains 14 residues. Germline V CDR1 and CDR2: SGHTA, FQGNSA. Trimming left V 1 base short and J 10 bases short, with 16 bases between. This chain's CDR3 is CASSLGGTNQRAFF. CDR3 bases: TGTGCCAGCAGCTTAGGGGGGACCAATCAACGAGCTTTCTTT.

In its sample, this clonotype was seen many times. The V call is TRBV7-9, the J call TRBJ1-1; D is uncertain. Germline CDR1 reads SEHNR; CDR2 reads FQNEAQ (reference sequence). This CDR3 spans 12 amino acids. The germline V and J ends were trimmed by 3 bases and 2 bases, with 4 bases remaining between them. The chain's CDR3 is CASSFDNTEAFF. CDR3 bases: TGTGCCAGCAGCTTCGACAACACTGAAGCTTTCTTT. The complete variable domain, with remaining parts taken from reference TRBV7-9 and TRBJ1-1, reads DTGVSQNPRHKITKRGQNVTFRCDPISEHNRLYWYRQTLGQGPEFLTYFQNEAQLEKSRLLSDRFSAERPKGSFSTLEIQRTEQGDSAMYLCASSFDNTEAFFGQGTRLTVV.

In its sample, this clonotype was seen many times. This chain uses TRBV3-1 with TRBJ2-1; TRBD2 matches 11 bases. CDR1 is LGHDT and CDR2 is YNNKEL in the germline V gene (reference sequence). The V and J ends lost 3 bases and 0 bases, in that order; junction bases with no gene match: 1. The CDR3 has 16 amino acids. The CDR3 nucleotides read TGTGCCAGCAGCCAGGGACTAGCGGTCTCCTACAATGAGCAGTTCTTC. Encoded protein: CASSQGLAVSYNEQFF.

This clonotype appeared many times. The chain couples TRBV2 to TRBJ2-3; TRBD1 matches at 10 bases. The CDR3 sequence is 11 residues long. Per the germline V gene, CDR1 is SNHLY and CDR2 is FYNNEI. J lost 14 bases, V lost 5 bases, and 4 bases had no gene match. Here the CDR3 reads CASSRDRGPYF. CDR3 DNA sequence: TGTGCCAGCAGTCGGGACAGGGGTCCGTATTTT.